This T cell receptor beta chain was profiled in a study of liver allograft versus peripheral blood T cells. Overall study: In transplanted livers, T cell receptor repertoires were compared with those found in the recipients' peripheral blood.

This clonotype was seen a handful of times. The antigen remains unidentified. Overall study results and limits: Repertoires of T cell receptors in liver allografts reportedly differed from peripheral blood repertoires.

MiXCR was run by TCRdb on the reads, yielding one entry per CDR3 protein. Seen here are some 14,000 distinct CDR3 sequences, roughly 20% observed once, and the top ten hold less than 6%. Per the germline V gene, CDR1 is SGHNT and CDR2 is YYREEE (reference sequence). This CDR3 region has 13 residues. Trimming removed 9 bases at V and 4 bases at J, with 16 bases between. The clonotype was recovered from a human patient who had a liver transplant. Certain T cells may be donor cells from the graft. The J gene is TRBJ1-1, the V gene TRBV5-4; D remains unclear. CDR3 nucleotide sequence: TGTGCCATCAGTGAGGGATCGGGCACTGAAGCTTTCTTT. Its translation is CAISEGSGTEAFF.